One sample yielded the 9 T cell receptor beta chains listed below, sequenced in a study of tumor-infiltrating lymphocytes in primary liver carcinoma. cDNA specific to TCR beta was made from approximately 0.55 ug of total RNA, with a constant-region primer employed for priming. It was through three nested multiplex PCR rounds of slightly modified ARM-PCR that TCR beta libraries arose. The first two PCR rounds used TRBV1-TRBV30 primers with a Cbeta primer, approximately 10 cycles each. In TCRdb, the multiplex PCR reads were re-called with MiXCR into one record per CDR3 protein. The sample lists 75,000 to 90,000 distinct CDR3 sequences, around 70% occurring once. Starting material for RNA and DNA co-extraction consisted of roughly 19-34 mg of unsorted bulk tissue. The specimen was liver tumor tissue from sampling region 1. Documented subset: tumor region T1, superior pole. These receptors were taken from a man aged 40-55 years with primary liver carcinoma and hepatitis B virus infection.

This CDR3 is CASRRVPSTDTQYF. The CDR3 nucleotides read TGTGCCAGCAGGAGGGTTCCTAGCACAGATACGCAGTATTTT. The chain couples TRBV12-3 or TRBV12-4 to TRBJ2-3, with D possibly matching TRBD2 (5 bases). The CDR3 consists of 14 residues. V shed 6 bases and J shed 0 bases, with 10 bases lying between them.

Comments on this clonotype: This may be a read error, as it is one base from a much larger clone. J is TRBJ2-5 and V is TRBV5-1, with D possibly being TRBD2 (6 bases). Per the germline V gene, CDR1 is SGHRS and CDR2 is YFSETQ. The length of the CDR3 is 14 residues. The DNA for the CDR3 is TGCGCCAACAGCCCGGGAGAGGCTAGAGAGACCCAGTACTTC. Its translation is CANSPGEARETQYF.

Regarding this clonotype: Sequence at one end of the junction differs from germline and may be a read error. The CDR3 protein is CASSQAGDLTLFAF. The CDR3 nucleotides are TGTGCCAGCAGCCAAGCGGGGGACCTGACCCTGTTTGCCTTC. The V and J genes are TRBV4-2 and TRBJ2-7; TRBD2 might be the D (6 bases). Germline values: CDR1 LGHNA, CDR2 YNFKEQ. CDR3 length: 14 residues.

The chain combines TRBV6-1 with TRBJ2-5; D is unresolved. Germline V lookup: CDR1 MNHNS, CDR2 SASEGT. The CDR3 extends over 15 amino acids. V lost 4 bases, J lost 1 base, and 13 bases lay in between. CDR3 residues: CASSGPRMPQETQYF. The CDR3 bases are TGTGCCAGCAGTGGCCCCAGGATGCCCCAAGAGACCCAGTACTTC.

With regard to this clonotype: One end of the junction varies from germline; a read error may be responsible. J is TRBJ2-7 and V is TRBV28; TRBD2 might be the D (6 bases). This CDR3 is built from 15 residues. Germline V CDR1 and CDR2: MDHEN, SYDVKM. CDR3 amino acids: CASSRIGGVESGRFF. In DNA form, the CDR3 reads TGTGCCAGCAGCCGTATAGGAGGGGTTGAATCAGGGCGGTTCTTC. The full variable domain, with the rest looked up from reference TRBV28 and TRBJ2-7, is DVKVTQSSRYLVKRTGEKVFLECVQDMDHENMFWYRQDPGLGLRLIYFSYDVKMKEKGDIPEGYSVSREKKERFSLILESASTNQTSMYLCASSRIGGVESGRFFGPGTRLTVT.

The chain joins TRBV2 to TRBJ1-4, with D unresolved. The CDR3 loop spans 15 amino acids. Germline CDR1 and CDR2: SNHLY and FYNNEI. V gave up 1 base and J gave up 6 bases, with 12 bases separating them. This chain's CDR3 is CASSEDRQVHEKLFF. CDR3 nucleotide sequence: TGTGCCAGCAGTGAAGATCGGCAGGTTCATGAAAAACTGTTTTTT.

Notes on this clonotype: An end of the junction does not agree with germline; a read error may underlie this. The V and J genes are TRBV10-2 and TRBJ2-5, with D perhaps TRBD2 (5 bases). Germline V CDR1 and CDR2: WSHSY, SAAADI. The CDR3 is 15 amino acids. The CDR3 reads CASSEGLHIQETQYF. In DNA form, the CDR3 reads TGCGCCAGCAGTGAAGGACTGCACATCCAAGAGACACAGTACTTC.

To note about this clonotype: The germline gene is not matched at one end of the junction; a read error may be the cause. The rearrangement joins TRBV24-1 to TRBJ2-7; the D is unclear. The germline CDR1 and CDR2 sequences are KGHDR and SFDVKD. This CDR3 contains 14 residues. The CDR3 DNA follows: TGTACCACCAGTGACCCCTCAGCTGGCTACGAGCAGTACTTC. Its protein is CTTSDPSAGYEQYF.

There are many counts of this clonotype. CDR3 in amino acids: CASTQVAGATDTQYF. The CDR3 nucleotides read TGTGCCAGCACCCAGGTAGCGGGCGCCACAGATACGCAGTATTTT. J is TRBJ2-3 and V is TRBV12-3 or TRBV12-4; 7 nucleotides agree with TRBD2. Trimming at V came to 7 bases and at J to 2 bases, leaving 9 bases not matched to a gene. CDR3 length: 15 residues.